A selection of T cell receptor beta chains follows, all from one sample in a study of blood T cell repertoires in COVID-19. Assay: immunoSEQ multiplex PCR; the TCRdb copy retains only in-frame clones and omits some. The data hold some 250,000 clones, with 75% to 90% observed a single time. Sequenced: peripheral blood. These receptors came from a man aged 25 to 45 who had recovered from COVID-19. Both conserved end residues are part of each CDR3. Clone size appears in some rows only: once, few, many, or a class for an expanded clone.

abundance,v_gene,j_gene,CDR3aa
.,TRBV27,TRBJ1-2,CASSFGRGRGNYGYTF
.,TRBV30,TRBJ2-3,CAWSLLGLAGITDTQYF
.,TRBV6-1,TRBJ1-5,CASSEGQGRYQPQHF
once,TRBV3-1/TRBV3-2,TRBJ1-1,CASSPETGSEAFF
few,TRBV21-1,TRBJ1-1,CASSKLGGQGATEAFF
.,TRBV6-2/TRBV6-3,TRBJ1-1,CASSYPTGLGDVPEAFF
.,TRBV10-3,TRBJ2-7,CAISGQLISYEQYF
.,TRBV6-5,TRBJ1-5,CASTLLGNSNQPQHF
.,TRBV6-5,TRBJ1-3,CASRDQGGSGNTIYF
.,TRBV11-2,TRBJ1-1,CASSPPGGRTEAFF
.,TRBV4-3,TRBJ1-1,CASSRRLGDTEAFF
.,TRBV5-1,TRBJ2-3,CASSMAGGTDTQYF
.,TRBV7-6,TRBJ1-2,CASSLAAGAPYGYTF
.,TRBV6-2/TRBV6-3,TRBJ1-1,CASSQGRFMNTEAFF
.,TRBV9,TRBJ2-1,CASSGRRTSGGSEQFF
.,TRBV18,TRBJ2-3,CASSSLGSEDTQYF
.,TRBV11-2,TRBJ1-2,CASSPAAAAANYGYTF
.,TRBV6-2/TRBV6-3,TRBJ2-1,CASSPLGWSSYNEQFF
.,TRBV5-1,TRBJ2-2,CASSLDRTLNTGELFF
.,TRBV5-6,TRBJ2-7,CASSRGLTYEQYF
once,TRBV10-3,TRBJ2-2,CAISGGGFGELFF
.,TRBV7-9,TRBJ2-3,CASSLGGPSGFTDTQYF
.,TRBV4-3,TRBJ1-2,CASSQEKGAGYTF
.,TRBV5-6,TRBJ1-2,CASSLDPRDGYTF
.,TRBV7-9,TRBJ2-3,CASSLAQLPDTQYF
.,TRBV11-2,TRBJ2-1,CASSLDGEFGSPQFF
.,TRBV9,TRBJ2-5,CASSVGTLAGGRTDQETQYF
.,TRBV4-1,TRBJ2-1,CASSHPLRDSRLQVEQFF
few,TRBV9,TRBJ2-7,CASSVEVLGPPYEQYF
many,TRBV19,TRBJ2-1,CASSRQGSSYNEQFF
.,TRBV2,TRBJ1-4,CASTDRGISGEKLFF
.,TRBV6-5,TRBJ2-2,CASSYYQGAIGELFF
.,TRBV7-9,TRBJ2-1,CASSPGLAGGNEQFF
many,TRBV19,TRBJ2-3,CASSIVPGLTTDTQYF
.,TRBV10-3,TRBJ2-7,CAINPSGGASYEQYF
.,TRBV10-2,TRBJ2-7,CASSPLIAGNEQYF
.,TRBV7-9,TRBJ2-5,CASSLDRGRETQYF
.,TRBV6-6,TRBJ2-2,CASSPLGGGGAGELFF
.,TRBV7-9,TRBJ1-1,CASSSSAPFF
few,TRBV10-1,TRBJ1-2,CASSPGHDYGYTF
.,TRBV2,TRBJ2-1,CASVADSSYNEQFF
.,TRBV25-1,TRBJ2-1,CASSEYRASGGDEQFF
few,TRBV7-9,TRBJ1-2,CASSNLQGKENYGYTF
few,TRBV6-5,TRBJ2-7,CASMAPTYEQYF
.,TRBV11-2,TRBJ1-2,CASSLVGGPYGYTF
.,TRBV5-1,TRBJ2-7,CASRVPGAYEQYF
few,TRBV3-1/TRBV3-2,TRBJ2-1,CASNSGQAYNEQFF
.,TRBV6-5,TRBJ2-7,CAVHRGGDEQYF
.,TRBV10-2,TRBJ2-1,CASSARTRASNEQFF
.,TRBV6-6,TRBJ1-3,CASSYLQGFGNTIYF
.,TRBV2,TRBJ2-7,CVIRPRTGTYEQYF
.,TRBV21-1,TRBJ2-7,CASSTRTGSHEQYF
.,TRBV6-5,TRBJ2-3,CASSPTVTSTDTQYF
.,TRBV7-9,TRBJ2-2,CASSFLAGAKGGELFF
many,TRBV6-2/TRBV6-3,TRBJ1-5,CASSYSQGAQGNQPQHF
few,TRBV9,TRBJ2-7,CASSVDPGSSSNF
.,TRBV4-2,TRBJ1-1,CASSQDFAGDLSFF
.,TRBV5-6,TRBJ2-3,CASSLGLAGGTQYF